This record covers a single TCR beta chain. Antigen: not known. The entry originates in a study of cytotoxic CD8 clonotypes in ibrutinib-treated CLL. Across the whole study: Patient counts were about twelve relapsed/refractory, about 14 treatment-naive and around 17 IGHV unmutated.

General observations from the study: Patients had baseline clonality above age-matched healthy donors, and this clonality moved with circulating CD8+ T-cell counts.

Only in-frame clones appear in the TCRdb table, and some are missing; sequencing was by immunoSEQ multiplex PCR. The sample has about 140,000 clones; approximately 89% are singletons. This specimen consisted of PBMCs, obtained after 12 months of ibrutinib treatment. The clonotype comes from a human donor with chronic lymphocytic leukemia.

CDR3 in DNA: TGTGCCAGCAGCCCTATCGGTTGGCAAGGGGAGACCCAGTACTTC. This translates into CASSPIGWQGETQYF. This rearrangement joins TRBV9 to TRBJ2-5; D ambiguous. CDR1 is SGDLS, CDR2 YYNGEE, per germline. Trimming removed 4 bases at V and 5 bases at J, with 18 bases between. The CDR3 sequence is 15 residues long.